This T cell receptor beta chain comes out of a study of CD8+ T cells in alopecia areata. cDNA serving as the sequencing template came from extracted, reverse transcribed RNA. Method: immunoSEQ multiplex PCR; TCRdb's copy keeps in-frame clones and lacks some. Altogether 190,000 or so clones are present, 45% to 65% being singletons, with the ten largest covering 3% to 3.5%. Treatment denoted: oral pan-JAK inhibitor, 5-10 mg twice daily. V lost 6 bases, J lost 4 bases, and 8 bases stayed unmatched. Germline CDR1 and CDR2: SQVTM and ANQGSEA. The CDR3 runs to 14 residues. V and J are TRBV29-1 and TRBJ2-5; 10 bases match TRBD2. Sequences were derived from CD4+ T cells sorted from blood, sampled at week 4, from a patient treated with tofacitinib. This clonotype originated in a human donor with alopecia areata. The CDR3 coding sequence is TGCAGCGTATTCAGCGGGGGGGCCGGAGAGACCCAGTACTTC. Translation: CSVFSGGAGETQYF.